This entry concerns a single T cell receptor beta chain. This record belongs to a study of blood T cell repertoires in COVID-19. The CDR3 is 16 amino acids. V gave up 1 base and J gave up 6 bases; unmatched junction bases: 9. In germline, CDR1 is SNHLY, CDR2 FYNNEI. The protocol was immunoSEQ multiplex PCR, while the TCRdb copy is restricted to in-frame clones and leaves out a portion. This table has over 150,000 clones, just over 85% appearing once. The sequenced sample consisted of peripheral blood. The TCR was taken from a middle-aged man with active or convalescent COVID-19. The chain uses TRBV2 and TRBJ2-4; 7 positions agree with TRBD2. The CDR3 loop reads CASSEGGGGRVNIQYF. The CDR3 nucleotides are TGTGCCAGCAGTGAAGGGGGGGGAGGTCGTGTAAACATTCAGTACTTC.